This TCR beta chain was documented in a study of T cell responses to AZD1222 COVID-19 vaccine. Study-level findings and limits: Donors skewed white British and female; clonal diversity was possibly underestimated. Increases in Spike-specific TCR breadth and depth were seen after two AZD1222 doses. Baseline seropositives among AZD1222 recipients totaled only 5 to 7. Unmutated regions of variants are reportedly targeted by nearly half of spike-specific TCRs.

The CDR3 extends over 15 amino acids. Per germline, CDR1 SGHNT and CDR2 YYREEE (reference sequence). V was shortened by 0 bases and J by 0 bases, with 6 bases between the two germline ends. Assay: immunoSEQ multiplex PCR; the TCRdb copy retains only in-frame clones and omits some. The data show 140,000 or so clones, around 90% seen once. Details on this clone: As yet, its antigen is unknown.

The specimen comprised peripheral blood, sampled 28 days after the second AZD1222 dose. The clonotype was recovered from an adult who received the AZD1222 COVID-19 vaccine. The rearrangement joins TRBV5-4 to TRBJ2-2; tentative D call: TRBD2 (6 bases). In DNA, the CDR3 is TGTGCCAGCAGCTTGGTAGCGGCGAACACCGGGGAGCTGTTTTTT. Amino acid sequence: CASSLVAANTGELFF.